The next 13 T cell receptor delta chains were all read from a single sample in a study of gamma-delta chains in newborns, infants, children (dated by TCRdb to the late 2010s). Sequencing took place on an Illumina MiSeq. TCRdb called clones afresh from the public reads with CATT; identical DNA rows were later merged. Here the sample has roughly 2,000 delta-chain clones; approximately 7% occur a single time. Jointly, the top ten make up 13% of the sample. The sequenced sample was blood. Receptor source: a child who was a newborn, infant or young child, either healthy, febrile or measles-vaccinated (not recorded which).

On this clone: The TCRdb protein comes from a much larger clone and disagrees with this DNA's translation at residue 16, likely due to a read error; the protein given here is derived from the DNA. J is TRDJ3 and V is TRDV2, with 10 bases fitting TRDD3. Per the germline V gene, CDR1 is GEAIGNYY and CDR2 is EKD. The CDR3 length is 19 residues. The CDR3 bases are TGTGCCTGTGACTCACTGGGGGATTCTAGCTCCTGGGACACCCGAAAGATGTTTTTC. Translated: CACDSLGDSSSWDTRKMFF.

This clone appeared a few times. A far larger clone differs by one base, so this is likely a read error. Other nucleotide sequences in the sample specify the same CDR3. This rearrangement joins TRDV1 to TRDJ1; 8 positions agree with TRDD3. CDR3 length: 18 residues. Germline loops: CDR1 TSWWSYY, CDR2 QGS. CDR3 sequence reads: CALGEIWGTRYYTDKLIF. The CDR3 DNA follows: TGTGCTCTCGGGGAAATCTGGGGGACGCGATATTACACCGATAAACTCATCTTT.

Comments on this clone: A far larger clone differs by one base, so this is likely a read error. The chain has TRDV2 and TRDJ3; the match to TRDD3 covers 10 bases. The CDR3 has 17 residues. Germline CDR1 reads GEAIGNYY; CDR2 reads EKD. DNA for the CDR3: TGTGCCTGTGACGTACTGGGGGATTCCTGGGACACCCGACAGGTGTTTTTC. Translating it yields CACDVLGDSWDTRQVFF.

This clone came up a few times. The likely explanation is a read error, given a far larger clone one base away. The sample holds other DNA sequences that translate to the same CDR3. The chain recombines TRDV2 with TRDJ2, with 11 bases aligning to TRDD3. Per germline, CDR1 GEAIGNYY and CDR2 EKD. This CDR3 contains 16 residues. CDR3 bases: TGTGCCTGTGTCATATACTGGGGGATATTGACAGCACAACTCTTTTTT. The encoded protein is CACVIYWGILTAQLFF.

This clone qualifies as medium-sized (0.01 to 0.1%). With a much larger clone just one base away, this may be a read error. Other DNA variants within this sample encode the same CDR3. The chain employs TRDV2 and TRDJ3; 11 nucleotides match TRDD3. CDR3 length equals 17 residues. The junction had 0 bases not matched to a gene; V was cut back by 1 base and J by 2 bases. Germline lookup yields CDR1 GEAIGNYY and CDR2 EKD. CDR3 protein: CACDTLGDTWDTRQMFF. The CDR3 DNA reads TGTGCCTGTGACACACTGGGGGATACCTGGGACACCCGACAGATGTTTTTC.

Notes on this clone: This probably arose from a read error, given a far larger clone one base away. This same CDR3 is encoded by further DNA sequences in the sample. V gene TRDV1 combines with J gene TRDJ1, with 11 bases aligning to TRDD3. CDR3 length: 26 amino acids. J gave up 0 bases and V 2 bases, and 32 bases lay outside the gene matches. Germline-derived CDR1 and CDR2 are TSWWSYY and QGS. CDR3 residues: CALGESLRRPSYVGDTGLPYTDKLIF. The CDR3 nucleotides are TGTGCTCTTGGGGAATCTCTACGGAGGCCTTCCTACGTGGGGGATACGGGATTACCTTACACCGATAAACTCATCTTT.

Notes on this clone: This probably arose from a read error, given a far larger clone one base away. The chain uses TRDV2 and TRDJ3, with TRDD3 matching over 13 bases. Per the germline V gene, CDR1 is GEAIGNYY and CDR2 is EKD. This CDR3 contains 21 residues. The CDR3 loop reads CACDPIPVTGGYGEGTRKMFF. DNA of the CDR3: TGTGCCTGTGATCCCATTCCAGTTACTGGGGGATACGGAGAGGGGACCCGAAAGATGTTTTTC.

This clone is judged large. Different DNA sequences within this sample yield the same CDR3. The V gene is TRDV1, the J gene TRDJ1, with 11 bases fitting TRDD3. Germline values: CDR1 TSWWSYY, CDR2 QGS. The trim removed 7 bases at V and 0 bases at J, leaving 4 bases unmatched. The CDR3 has 15 residues. The CDR3 is CALAGGYMYTDKLIF. CDR3 nucleotides: TGTGCTCTTGCTGGGGGATACATGTACACCGATAAACTCATCTTT.

This clone came up a few times. The protein TCRdb gives is from a much larger clone and does not agree with this DNA's translation at residues 5 and 10, likely a read error; the protein shown here comes from the DNA. The chain carries TRDV2 and TRDJ3, with 12 bases identical to TRDD3. The CDR3 loop spans 19 amino acids. The germline CDR1 and CDR2 sequences are GEAIGNYY and EKD. Trimming at V came to 3 bases and at J to 0 bases, leaving 5 bases not matched to a gene. CDR3 region: CACDELGDTGSWDTRQMFF. CDR3 in DNA: TGTGCCTGTGACGAACTGGGGGATACCGGCTCCTGGGACACCCGACAGATGTTTTTC.

This clone was counted between two and nine times. TCRdb's protein, taken from a much larger clone, differs from this DNA's translation at residue 15, likely owing to a read error; the protein displayed comes from the DNA. The CDR3 reads CACDRLGSHSWDTRKMFF. CDR3 DNA sequence: TGTGCCTGTGACAGACTGGGCTCCCACTCCTGGGACACCCGAAAGATGTTTTTC. V is TRDV2 and J is TRDJ3; tentative D call: TRDD3 (6 bases). The CDR3 length is 18 residues. CDR1 GEAIGNYY and CDR2 EKD come from the germline V gene.

There are a few counts of this clone. A read error may be the cause here, since a much bigger clone is one base away. Other DNA sequences in the same sample also yield this CDR3. CDR3 loop: CACDNWGRSSWDTRQMFF. In nucleotides, the CDR3 is TGTGCCTGTGACAACTGGGGGAGGAGCTCCTGGGACACCCGACAGATGTTCTTC. The chain has TRDV2 and TRDJ3; TRDD3 agrees at 9 bases. The CDR3 has 18 amino acids. Germline CDR1 is GEAIGNYY and CDR2 is EKD.

In this sample, this clone turned up a few times. This likely stems from a read error, as it lies one base from a far larger clone. The sample carries other DNA sequences with the same CDR3. The V call is TRDV2, the J call TRDJ3, with 9 positions matching TRDD3. This CDR3 region has 18 residues. The V gene end was trimmed by 0 bases and the J gene end by 2 bases; junction bases not matched to a gene: 4. Germline CDR1 reads GEAIGNYY; CDR2 reads EKD. CDR3 in DNA: TGTGCCTGTGACACCGTACTGGGGGACACCTGGGACACCCGACAGATGTTTTTC. This encodes CACDTVLGDTWDTRQMFF.

A remark on this clone: A much larger clone differs from this one at a single base, so this may be a read error. In the same sample, other DNA sequences code for this CDR3. For the CDR3, the DNA is TGTGCCTGTGACAGCTTAAACCTACTGGGGGATACACCGAGCTCCTGGGACACCCGACAGATGTTCTTC. It translates to CACDSLNLLGDTPSSWDTRQMFF. The chain combines TRDV2 with TRDJ3, with TRDD3 matching over 12 bases. The germline V gene has CDR1 GEAIGNYY and CDR2 EKD. There are 23 residues in the CDR3.